One sample yielded the 6 T cell receptor beta chains listed below, sequenced in a study of blood T cells in healthy people across ages. Using a J-beta primer mix together with a sample-barcoded 5' primer, a second PCR was run for roughly 6 to 12 cycles. One entry per CDR3 protein, called by TCRdb with MiXCR from the 5' RACE reads. This sample has roughly 800,000 distinct CDR3 sequences; nearly 60% occur once, and the top ten carry approximately 20%. Sequences were obtained from blood. The receptors originated from a man aged 30 to 39 in good health.

The J gene is TRBJ2-3, the V gene TRBV6-4; D call uncertain. The CDR3 loop spans 13 amino acids. Trimming removed 4 bases from V and 6 bases from J, with 11 bases in between. CDR1 and CDR2 (germline): MRHNA, SNTAGT. Here the CDR3 reads CASSGGPGDTQYF. The CDR3 DNA sequence: TGTGCCAGCAGTGGAGGACCCGGGGATACGCAGTATTTT.

In its sample, this clonotype was seen a few times. CDR3 loop: CSASPSGLYNEQFF. The CDR3 coding sequence is TGCAGCGCCAGTCCTAGCGGCCTCTACAATGAGCAGTTCTTC. This chain connects TRBV29-1 to TRBJ2-1; TRBD2 matches 7 bases. CDR3 length: 14 amino acids. The J segment lost 3 bases and the V segment lost 7 bases, leaving 9 bases of the junction unmatched. Germline assignment: CDR1 SQVTM and CDR2 ANQGSEA.

This clonotype was seen a few times. This chain links TRBV7-9 with TRBJ1-2; D is perhaps TRBD1 (5 bases). This CDR3 is 14 amino acids long. Germline V gene sequence: CDR1 SEHNR, CDR2 FQNEAQ (reference sequence). V was pared by 5 bases and J by 7 bases, with 17 bases between. The chain's CDR3 is CASSQGGSSGGYTF. Written as DNA, the CDR3 is TGTGCCAGCAGCCAGGGAGGATCCTCGGGTGGCTACACCTTC.

Ten or more counts support this clonotype. The DNA of the CDR3 is TGCGCCAGCAGCTCCCGACTAGCGGGAGCGGGTGAGCAGTTCTTC. It is translated as CASSSRLAGAGEQFF. This chain joins TRBV5-1 and TRBJ2-1, with 12 bases matching TRBD2. The V and J ends lost 3 bases and 9 bases, in that order; junction bases with no gene match: 7. CDR1 SGHRS and CDR2 YFSETQ come from the germline V gene. This CDR3 comprises 15 residues.

The chain is built from TRBV25-1 and TRBJ2-5; D is perhaps TRBD2 (5 bases). The CDR3 runs 14 residues. Germline CDR1 and CDR2: MGHDK and SYGVNS. V dropped 1 base and J dropped 3 bases, with 9 bases sitting between them. DNA of the CDR3: TGTGCCAGCAGTGAATGGGTCGGGGAAGAGACCCAGTACTTC. Its translation: CASSEWVGEETQYF.

The J gene is TRBJ2-1, the V gene TRBV3-1; D is perhaps TRBD2 (5 bases). In germline, CDR1 is LGHDT, CDR2 YNNKEL (reference sequence). V was pared by 5 bases and J by 9 bases, with 14 bases between. CDR3 size: 13 residues. Here the CDR3 reads CASSSSREGEQFF. The DNA for the CDR3 is TGTGCCAGCAGCTCATCCCGGGAAGGTGAGCAGTTCTTC.